The 19 T cell receptor beta chains presented below share a single source sample, sequenced in a study of T cells in women clearing cervical HPV infection. Sequencing used immunoSEQ multiplex PCR; TCRdb keeps in-frame clones, though not all of them. This table lists fewer than 40,000 clones. What was sequenced was blood buffy coat. The receptor source for this set is a woman between 18 and 70 years old with a cervical HPV16 infection that either progressed to CIN3+ or cleared (not recorded which).

Note on this clone: The sequence runs out 3 residues before the end of the CDR3; the remainder is reconstructed from the germline J gene. The chain carries TRBV28 and TRBJ1-1, with unresolved D. This CDR3 is 16 amino acids long. Germline CDR1 reads MDHEN; CDR2 reads SYDVKM. V lost 4 bases to trimming and J lost 0 bases, with 15 bases between them. The sequenced part of the CDR3 DNA is TGTGCCAGCAGTTCCCTGCCAGGAGTCATGAACACTGAA. Amino acid sequence: CASSSLPGVMNTE. The entire CDR3 protein reads CASSSLPGVMNTEAFF.

Details on this clone: The read finishes 3 residues shy of the CDR3 end, and the germline J gene is used to complete it. The rearrangement uses TRBV27 and TRBJ1-5; a possible D gene is TRBD1 (6 bases). V was shortened by 3 bases and J by 8 bases, with 11 bases between the two germline ends. Germline values: CDR1 MNHEY, CDR2 SMNVEV (reference sequence). This CDR3 has 13 residues. This chain's CDR3 is CASSLQGRKPQHF. The covered CDR3 bases are TGTGCCAGCAGTTTGCAGGGGCGTAAGCCC.

In the case of this clone: The sequenced fragment ends 3 residues before the CDR3 boundary, so the rest is inferred from the germline J gene. The chain joins TRBV7-3 to TRBJ1-2; 7 bases agree with TRBD1. Germline assignment: CDR1 SGHTA and CDR2 FQGTGA. Unmatched junction bases numbered 4, after V lost 5 bases and J lost 4 bases. The CDR3 spans 13 residues. The CDR3 loop reads CASSPSGGYGYTF. CDR3 DNA, as far as it was read: TGTGCCAGCAGCCCTTCAGGGGGCTATGGC.

CDR3: CASSSRGEQYF. The DNA read from the CDR3 is TGTGCCAGCAGTTCCAGGGGCGAG. This chain links TRBV28 with TRBJ2-7; TRBD1 is a possible D gene (6 bases). The read stops 3 residues short of the end of the CDR3; the missing end is completed from the germline J gene. The CDR3 has 11 amino acids. In germline, CDR1 is MDHEN, CDR2 SYDVKM. Trimming took off 4 bases at V and 6 bases at J, with 7 bases between the two ends.

This clone counts as medium-sized (0.01 to 0.1%) by frequency. The CDR3 is cut off 3 residues early in the read; its end comes from the germline J gene. The V call is TRBV20-1, the J call TRBJ2-5; 7 nucleotides agree with TRBD2. There are 15 residues in the CDR3. After removal of 1 base from V and 4 bases from J, the junction contained 9 bases not matched to a gene. The germline gives CDR1 DFQATT, CDR2 SNEGSKA (reference sequence). The sequenced CDR3 bases are TGCAGTGCTAGAGTTGTGGGGGGGTTTGGAGAGACC. Translating it yields CSARVVGGFGET. The CDR3 reads in full as CSARVVGGFGETQYF.

About this clone: The sequence runs out 3 residues before the end of the CDR3; the remainder is reconstructed from the germline J gene. V gene TRBV20-1 combines with J gene TRBJ2-4, with D hard to call. The germline gives CDR1 DFQATT, CDR2 SNEGSKA (reference sequence). V was cut by 5 bases and J by 3 bases, with 14 bases left in between. The CDR3 consists of 14 residues. CDR3 sequence reads: CSAGLRGVKNIQYF. The CDR3 bases that were read are TGCAGTGCTGGGCTTCGAGGAGTCAAAAACATT.

Regarding this clone: With the read ending 3 residues before the CDR3 end, the germline J gene is used to fill in that end. The chain combines TRBV11-2 with TRBJ1-5, with D perhaps matching TRBD1 (6 bases). Trimming left V 5 bases short and J 4 bases short, with 12 bases between. This CDR3 spans 14 amino acids. CDR1 is SGHAT and CDR2 is FQNNGV in the germline V gene. Partial CDR3 DNA: TGTGCCAGCAGCGAGGGGGGGCGAAATCAGCCC. This codes for CASSEGGRNQP. The full CDR3 reads CASSEGGRNQPQHF.

A remark on this clone: The read ends 3 residues early relative to the CDR3; the germline J gene fills the gap. V is TRBV19 and J is TRBJ1-6, with TRBD1 matching over 9 bases. The junction had 2 bases not matched to a gene; V was cut back by 2 bases and J by 6 bases. Per the germline V gene, CDR1 is LNHDA and CDR2 is SQIVND (reference sequence). CDR3 size: 15 residues. The sequenced CDR3 bases are TGTGCCAGTAGTATATCGGGACAGGGTAATTCACCC. Protein sequence: CASSISGQGNSP. The entire CDR3 sequence reads CASSISGQGNSPLHF. Using reference TRBV19 and TRBJ1-6 for the parts outside the CDR3, the full variable domain is DGGITQSPKYLFRKEGQNVTLSCEQNLNHDAMYWYRQDPGQGLRLIYYSQIVNDFQKGDIAEGYSVSREKKESFPLTVTSAQKNPTAFYLCASSISGQGNSPLHFGNGTRLTVT.

A word on this clone: The CDR3 end falls 3 residues outside the read, so it is completed with the germline J gene. The J gene is TRBJ1-2, the V gene TRBV12-3 or TRBV12-4; tentative D call: TRBD1 (5 bases). Trimming removed 5 bases from V and 4 bases from J, with 11 bases in between. The CDR3 runs 13 residues. CDR3: CASSQLTAYGYTF. The CDR3 bases that were read are TGTGCCAGCAGTCAGTTGACAGCCTATGGC.

Worth noting for this clone: The read ends 3 residues early relative to the CDR3; the germline J gene fills the gap. This rearrangement joins TRBV5-1 to TRBJ2-7; 8 nucleotides align to TRBD2. J was trimmed by 6 bases and V by 3 bases; bases with no gene match: 11. The CDR3 totals 15 residues. Per germline, CDR1 SGHRS and CDR2 YFSETQ. The CDR3 sequence: CASSSGGYYEFEQYF. The sequenced part of the CDR3 DNA is TGCGCCAGCAGCTCGGGGGGGTACTACGAATTCGAG.

Note on this clone: The read is 3 residues too short to cover the CDR3 end, so that end is filled in from the germline J gene. This sequence joins TRBV10-3 and TRBJ1-1; 9 nucleotides align to TRBD1. The CDR3 sequence is 15 residues long. Germline values: CDR1 ENHRY, CDR2 SYGVKD. The CDR3 protein is CAITLRDRAFAEAFF. Incomplete CDR3 DNA: TGTGCCATAACCCTCCGGGACAGGGCATTCGCGGAG.

As regards this clone: The sequenced fragment ends 3 residues before the CDR3 boundary, so the rest is inferred from the germline J gene. This chain joins TRBV6-1 and TRBJ1-1, with 8 positions matching TRBD1. Germline lookup yields CDR1 MNHNS and CDR2 SASEGT. This CDR3 region has 16 residues. J lost 3 bases, V lost 4 bases, and 10 bases had no gene match. CDR3 DNA, as far as it was read: TGTGCCAGCAGTGGGCTAGATCAGGGGGCTTACACTGAA. Its protein is CASSGLDQGAYTE. In full, the CDR3 reads CASSGLDQGAYTEAFF.

With respect to this clone: The CDR3 end falls 3 residues outside the read, so it is completed with the germline J gene. The chain carries TRBV18 and TRBJ2-7; tentative D call: TRBD1 (5 bases). The CDR3 length is 12 residues. Trimming took off 5 bases at V and 4 bases at J, with 9 bases between the two ends. CDR1 is KGHSH, CDR2 LQKENI, per germline. CDR3 sequence: CASSDSLYEQYF. The sequenced CDR3 bases are TGTGCCAGCTCAGACAGTTTGTACGAG. The variable domain in full, completed from reference TRBV18 and TRBJ2-7, reads NAGVMQNPRHLVRRRGQEARLRCSPMKGHSHVYWYRQLPEEGLKFMVYLQKENIIDESGMPKERFSAEFPKEGPSILRIQQVVRGDSAAYFCASSDSLYEQYFGPGTRLTVT.

On this clone itself: The sequenced fragment ends 3 residues before the CDR3 boundary, so the rest is inferred from the germline J gene. The chain uses TRBV18 and TRBJ2-6; D gene unclear. CDR3 size: 15 residues. CDR1 KGHSH and CDR2 LQKENI come from the germline V gene. Deletions cut 1 base from V and 3 bases from J, with 7 bases between. The covered CDR3 bases are TGTGCCAGCTCACCACAGGGTTTTGGGGCCAACGTC. Its translation is CASSPQGFGANV. The whole CDR3 reads CASSPQGFGANVLTF.

Of note for this clone: The read comes to an end 3 residues before the CDR3 does, leaving the germline J gene to fill in the end. The chain employs TRBV7-8 and TRBJ1-1; D unclear. Trimming removed 6 bases from V and 4 bases from J, with 9 bases in between. The CDR3 length is 12 residues. Looked up from germline, CDR1 is SGHVS and CDR2 is FQNEAQ. The CDR3 protein is CASSFRSTEAFF. The CDR3 bases that were read are TGTGCCAGCAGTTTCAGGTCCACTGAA.

Concerning this clone itself: The read ends 3 residues early relative to the CDR3; the germline J gene fills the gap. This chain uses TRBV7-3 with TRBJ2-6, with TRBD2 matching over 8 bases. Unmatched junction bases numbered 3, after V lost 3 bases and J lost 2 bases. Germline-derived CDR1 and CDR2 are SGHTA and FQGTGA. CDR3 length equals 16 residues. The CDR3 protein is CASSLSGGPGANVLTF. Incomplete CDR3 DNA: TGTGCCAGCAGCTTGAGCGGGGGTCCTGGGGCCAACGTC.

With regard to this clone: Relative to the germline gene, one junction end is altered; a read error may explain this. The DNA ends 3 residues before the CDR3 does, and the rest of the CDR3 is filled in from the germline J gene. Additional DNA sequences in this sample encode the identical CDR3. The chain joins TRBV23-1 to TRBJ1-2; 7 positions match TRBD1. TRBV23-1 is given ORF status, its function remaining uncertain. There are 12 residues in the CDR3. Partial CDR3 DNA: TGCGCTAGCAGGGGGGGGGCGGAAGGC. This sequence encodes CASRGGAEG. In full, the CDR3 is CASRGGAEGYTF.

As regards this clone: The read terminates 3 residues ahead of where the CDR3 ends, so the germline J gene completes it. The chain links TRBV5-6 to TRBJ1-6; D gene uncertain. Deletions cut 1 base from V and 3 bases from J, with 5 bases between. Germline V gives CDR1 SGHDT, CDR2 YYEEEE. This CDR3 contains 14 residues. Partial CDR3 DNA: TGTGCCAGCAGCTTGTATGTCTATAATTCACCC. It encodes CASSLYVYNSP. The entire CDR3 is CASSLYVYNSPLHF.

Concerning this clone: The read comes to an end 3 residues before the CDR3 does, leaving the germline J gene to fill in the end. The chain couples TRBV19 to TRBJ2-5; TRBD1 or TRBD2 may be the D gene (5 bases each). The germline V and J ends were trimmed by 3 bases and 5 bases, with 10 bases remaining between them. Germline values: CDR1 LNHDA, CDR2 SQIVND (reference sequence). The CDR3 length is 13 residues. The CDR3 here is CASSIGREETQYF. The covered CDR3 bases are TGTGCCAGTAGTATCGGCAGGGAGGAGACC.